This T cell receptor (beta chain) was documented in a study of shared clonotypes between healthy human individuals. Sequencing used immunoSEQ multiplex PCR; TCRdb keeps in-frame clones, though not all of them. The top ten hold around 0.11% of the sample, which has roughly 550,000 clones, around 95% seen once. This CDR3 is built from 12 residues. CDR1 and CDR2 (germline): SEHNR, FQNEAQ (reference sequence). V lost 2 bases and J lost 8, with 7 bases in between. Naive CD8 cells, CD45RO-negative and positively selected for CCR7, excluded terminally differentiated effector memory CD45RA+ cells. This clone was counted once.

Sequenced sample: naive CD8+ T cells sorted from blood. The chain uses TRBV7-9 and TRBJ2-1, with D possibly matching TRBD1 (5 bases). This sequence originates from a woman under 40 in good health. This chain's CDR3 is CASSLQGDEQFF. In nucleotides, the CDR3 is TGTGCCAGCAGCTTACAGGGCGATGAGCAGTTCTTC.